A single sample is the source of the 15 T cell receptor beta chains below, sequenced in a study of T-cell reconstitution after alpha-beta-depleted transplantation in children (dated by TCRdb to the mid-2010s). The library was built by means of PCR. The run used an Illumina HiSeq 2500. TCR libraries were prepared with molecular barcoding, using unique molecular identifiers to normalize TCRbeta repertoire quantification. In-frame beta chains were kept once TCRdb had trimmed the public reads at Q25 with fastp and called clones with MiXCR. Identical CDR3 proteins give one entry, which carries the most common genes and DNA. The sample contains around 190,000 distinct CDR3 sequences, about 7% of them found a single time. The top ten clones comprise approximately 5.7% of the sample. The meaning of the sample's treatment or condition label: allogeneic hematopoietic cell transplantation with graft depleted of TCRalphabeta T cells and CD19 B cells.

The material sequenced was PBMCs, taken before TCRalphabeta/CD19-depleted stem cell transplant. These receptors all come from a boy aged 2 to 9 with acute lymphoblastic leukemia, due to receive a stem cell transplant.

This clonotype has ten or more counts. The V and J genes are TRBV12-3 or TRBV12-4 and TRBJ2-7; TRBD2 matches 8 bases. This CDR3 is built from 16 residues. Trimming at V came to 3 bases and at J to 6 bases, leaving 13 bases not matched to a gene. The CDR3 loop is CASSFDGSGRAGEQYF. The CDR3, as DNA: TGTGCCAGCAGTTTCGACGGTTCCGGGAGGGCAGGCGAGCAGTACTTC.

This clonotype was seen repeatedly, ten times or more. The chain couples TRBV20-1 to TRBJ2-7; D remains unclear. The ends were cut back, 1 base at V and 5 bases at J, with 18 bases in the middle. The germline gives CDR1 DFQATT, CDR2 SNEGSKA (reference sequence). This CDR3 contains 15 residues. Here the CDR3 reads CSARVPGQPVDEQYF. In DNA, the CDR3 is TGCAGTGCTAGAGTGCCTGGTCAGCCGGTCGACGAGCAGTACTTC.

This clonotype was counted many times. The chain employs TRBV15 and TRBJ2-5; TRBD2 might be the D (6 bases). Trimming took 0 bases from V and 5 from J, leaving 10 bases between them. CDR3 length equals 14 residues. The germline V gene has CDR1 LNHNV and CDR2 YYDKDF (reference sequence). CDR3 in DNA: TGTGCCACCAGCAGAGATCTCCGGGGGGAGACCCAGTACTTC. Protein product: CATSRDLRGETQYF.

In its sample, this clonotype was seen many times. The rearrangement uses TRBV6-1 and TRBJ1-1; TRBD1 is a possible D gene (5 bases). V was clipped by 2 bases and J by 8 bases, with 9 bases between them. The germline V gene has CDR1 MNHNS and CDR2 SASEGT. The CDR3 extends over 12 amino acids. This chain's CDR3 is CASSEWWDEAFF. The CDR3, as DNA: TGTGCCAGCAGTGAATGGTGGGACGAAGCTTTCTTT.

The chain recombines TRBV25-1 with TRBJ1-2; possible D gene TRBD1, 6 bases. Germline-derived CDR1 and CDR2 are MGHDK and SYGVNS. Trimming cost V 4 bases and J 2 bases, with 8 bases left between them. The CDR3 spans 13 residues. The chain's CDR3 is CASSGQENYGYTF. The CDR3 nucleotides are TGTGCCAGCAGTGGACAGGAGAACTATGGCTACACCTTC.

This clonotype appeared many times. CDR3 sequence: CASSARAGVRGEQFF. CDR3 DNA: TGTGCCAGCAGCGCCAGGGCGGGAGTAAGGGGTGAGCAGTTCTTC. J is TRBJ2-1 and V is TRBV5-4; 7 positions match TRBD2. Germline V CDR1 and CDR2: SGHNT, YYREEE (reference sequence). Trimming cost V 4 bases and J 9 bases; bases outside gene matches: 13. The CDR3 runs to 15 residues.

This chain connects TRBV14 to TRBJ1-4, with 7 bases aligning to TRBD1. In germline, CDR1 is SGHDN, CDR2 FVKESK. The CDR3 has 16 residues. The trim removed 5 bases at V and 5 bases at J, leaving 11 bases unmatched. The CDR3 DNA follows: TGTGCCAGCAGCGCTCGACAGGGCCGGTCCAATGAAAAACTGTTTTTT. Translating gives CASSARQGRSNEKLFF.

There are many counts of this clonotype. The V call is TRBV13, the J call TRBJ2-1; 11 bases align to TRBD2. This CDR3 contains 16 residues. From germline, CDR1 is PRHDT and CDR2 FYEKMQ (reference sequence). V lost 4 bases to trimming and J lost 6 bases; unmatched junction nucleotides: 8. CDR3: CASSSLTSGGGNEQFF. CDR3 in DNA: TGTGCCAGCAGCTCCTTAACTAGCGGGGGAGGCAATGAGCAGTTCTTC.

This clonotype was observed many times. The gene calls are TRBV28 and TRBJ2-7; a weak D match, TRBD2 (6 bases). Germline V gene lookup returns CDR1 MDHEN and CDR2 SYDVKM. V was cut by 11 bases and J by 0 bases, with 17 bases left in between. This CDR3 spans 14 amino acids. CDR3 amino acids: CAGSGGVSSYEQYF. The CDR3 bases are TGTGCCGGAAGTGGAGGGGTTAGCTCCTACGAGCAGTACTTC.

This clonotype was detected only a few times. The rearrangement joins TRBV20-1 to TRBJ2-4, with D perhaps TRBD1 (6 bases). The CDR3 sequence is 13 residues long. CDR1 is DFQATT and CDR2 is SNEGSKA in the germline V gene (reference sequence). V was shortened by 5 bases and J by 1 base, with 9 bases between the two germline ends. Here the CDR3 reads CSAPQGAKNIQYF. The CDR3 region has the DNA TGCAGTGCTCCCCAGGGGGCCAAAAACATTCAGTACTTC.

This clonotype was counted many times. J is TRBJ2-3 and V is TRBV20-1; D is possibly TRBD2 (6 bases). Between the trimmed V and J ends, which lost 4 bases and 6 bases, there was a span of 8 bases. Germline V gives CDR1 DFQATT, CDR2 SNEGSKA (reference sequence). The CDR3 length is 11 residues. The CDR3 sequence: CSAKGRDTQYF. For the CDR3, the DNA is TGCAGTGCTAAGGGGAGGGATACGCAGTATTTT.

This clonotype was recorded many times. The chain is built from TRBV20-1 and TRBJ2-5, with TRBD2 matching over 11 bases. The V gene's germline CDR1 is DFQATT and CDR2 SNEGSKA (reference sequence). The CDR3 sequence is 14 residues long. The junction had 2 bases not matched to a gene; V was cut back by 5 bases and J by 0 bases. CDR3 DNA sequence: TGCAGTGCTGTAGCGGGGGGGTACCAAGAGACCCAGTACTTC. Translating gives CSAVAGGYQETQYF.

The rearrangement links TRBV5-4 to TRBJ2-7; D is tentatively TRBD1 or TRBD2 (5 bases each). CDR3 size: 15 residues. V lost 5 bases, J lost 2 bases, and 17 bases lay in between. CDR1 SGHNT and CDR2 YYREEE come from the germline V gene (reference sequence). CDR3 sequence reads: CASSLSGRRTYEQYF. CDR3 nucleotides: TGTGCCAGCAGTTTATCGGGGCGGCGGACCTACGAGCAGTACTTC.

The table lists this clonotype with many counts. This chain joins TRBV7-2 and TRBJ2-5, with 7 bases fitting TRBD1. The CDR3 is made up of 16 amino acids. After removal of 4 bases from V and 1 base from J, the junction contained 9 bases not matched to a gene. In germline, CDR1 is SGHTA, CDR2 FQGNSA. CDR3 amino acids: CASSSWGTVIQETQYF. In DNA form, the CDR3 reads TGTGCCAGCAGCTCTTGGGGGACAGTTATCCAAGAGACCCAGTACTTC.

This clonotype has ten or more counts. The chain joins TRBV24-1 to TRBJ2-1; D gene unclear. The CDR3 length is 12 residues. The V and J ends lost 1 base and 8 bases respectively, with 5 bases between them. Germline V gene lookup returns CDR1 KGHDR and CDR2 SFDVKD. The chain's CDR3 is CATSDFRDEQFF. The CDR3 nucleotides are TGTGCCACCAGTGATTTTCGCGATGAGCAGTTCTTC.